This T cell receptor (beta chain) was recovered during a study of T cells in Graves' hyperthyroidism and ophthalmopathy. Notes on the study in general: Ophthalmopathy was distinguished from stable hyperthyroidism by 13 V-J signatures.

Subjects with ophthalmopathy showed a Clinical Activity Score no lower than 3, a NOSPECS grade no lower than 4, and a duration shorter than 3 months. Uncontrolled infection, other autoimmune disease, pregnancy and lactation each barred patients from inclusion. Unmatched junction bases numbered 6, after V lost 5 bases and J lost 2 bases. CDR1 is KGHSH and CDR2 is LQKENI in the germline V gene. The CDR3 sequence is 15 residues long. The investigators amplified TCR beta CDR3 regions from RNA transcripts. The TCR CDR3 was amplified in a first-round RT-PCR using the HTBI primer set. TCRdb processed the multiplex PCR reads anew with MiXCR; each CDR3 protein has one entry. The sample holds around 290,000 distinct CDR3 sequences; approximately 15% are singletons and the top ten take 55% to 60%. This clonotype was picked up many times. Its target is not known.

The chain links TRBV18 to TRBJ2-1, with 7 bases identical to TRBD2. This sequence originates from a woman in her fifties or sixties with Graves' ophthalmopathy. The specimen was blood. The CDR3 protein is CASSSGRATYNEQFF. The DNA for the CDR3 is TGTGCCAGCTCATCGGGGAGGGCCACCTACAATGAGCAGTTCTTC.